These 18 T cell receptor beta chains were all obtained from the same sample, sequenced in a study of blood T cells in healthy people across ages. Next came a second PCR, run for about 6 to 12 cycles, which used a sample-barcoded 5' primer along with a J-beta primer mix. MiXCR, run by TCRdb on the 5' RACE reads, gives a single entry per CDR3 protein. The repertoire has 600,000 or so distinct CDR3 sequences, around 20% of them found once; the top ten carry approximately 3.6%. The sequenced sample consisted of blood. Source of these receptors: a man aged 65 to 79 in good health.

V usage is TRBV19 and J usage is TRBJ2-1, with TRBD2 matching 7 bases. V was pared by 3 bases and J by 1 base, with 6 bases of the junction left unmatched. Germline assignment: CDR1 LNHDA and CDR2 SQIVND (reference sequence). The CDR3 runs to 16 residues. The CDR3 region is CASSIPGGSSYNEQFF. The CDR3 bases are TGTGCCAGTAGTATCCCCGGCGGGAGTTCCTACAATGAGCAGTTCTTC.

This clonotype turned up a few times. The rearrangement links TRBV4-3 to TRBJ1-4; weak D call: TRBD1 (6 bases). Per the germline V gene, CDR1 is LGHNA and CDR2 is YSLEER. This CDR3 region has 15 residues. V was trimmed by 4 bases and J by 5 bases, leaving 14 bases between them. The CDR3 DNA reads TGCGCCAGCAGCCGAAACGGACAGCTAAATGAAAAACTGTTTTTT. It codes for CASSRNGQLNEKLFF.

This clonotype was observed a few times. The junction and the germline gene differ at one end; a read error may be behind it. The J gene is TRBJ1-1, the V gene TRBV10-3, with D possibly matching TRBD1 (5 bases). Germline V gene data show CDR1 as ENHRY and CDR2 as SYGVKD. The CDR3 is 12 residues long. The CDR3 coding sequence is TGTGCCACCCGAGACCACCAGTACACGGGGGGTTTT. Amino acids: CATRDHQYTGGF.

V and J are TRBV12-3 or TRBV12-4 and TRBJ2-2; 7 bases match TRBD1. With 2 bases clipped from V and 7 bases from J, the junction kept 4 bases outside the gene matches. This CDR3 region has 14 residues. The CDR3 DNA follows: TGTGCCAGCAGTTTACAGGGGGTTGGCGGGGAGCTGTTTTTT. Translated: CASSLQGVGGELFF.

The sample holds a few counts of this clonotype. J is TRBJ2-1 and V is TRBV7-2, with D unresolved. The better agreement between TRBJ2-7 and the DNA end casts doubt on the J call. This CDR3 is 15 amino acids long. The germline CDR1 and CDR2 sequences are SGHTA and FQGNSA. The CDR3 loop is CASSTTSGGPYEQYF. CDR3 bases: TGTGCCAGCAGCACAACTTCTGGCGGACCCTACGAGCAGTACTTC.

The genes are TRBV6-5 and TRBJ2-2; no clear D gene. Germline V gene data show CDR1 as MNHEY and CDR2 as SVGAGI. The CDR3 is 17 amino acids. Between the trimmed V and J ends, which lost 4 bases and 0 bases, there was a span of 15 bases. The CDR3 protein is CASSFSIGSANTGELFF. The DNA for the CDR3 is TGTGCCAGCAGTTTTTCAATAGGGTCGGCGAACACCGGGGAGCTGTTTTTT.

V usage is TRBV20-1 and J usage is TRBJ2-5; 11 nucleotides agree with TRBD1. The J call is in doubt because the DNA end fits TRBJ2-1 better. Germline V gene lookup returns CDR1 DFQATT and CDR2 SNEGSKA (reference sequence). The CDR3 runs 14 residues. This chain's CDR3 is CSARTGGAYNEQFF. The DNA for the CDR3 is TGCAGTGCGAGGACAGGGGGCGCCTACAATGAGCAGTTCTTC.

This clonotype was seen a few times. The genes are TRBV19 and TRBJ2-1; TRBD1 agrees at 9 bases. Germline-derived CDR1 and CDR2 are LNHDA and SQIVND (reference sequence). This CDR3 comprises 16 residues. V lost 5 bases and J lost 4; bases outside the gene matches: 9. Here the CDR3 DNA reads TGTGCCAGTAGTCTGACCGGGACAGGGAATTACAATGAGCAGTTCTTC. This encodes CASSLTGTGNYNEQFF. Using reference TRBV19 and TRBJ2-1 for the parts outside the CDR3, the full variable domain is DGGITQSPKYLFRKEGQNVTLSCEQNLNHDAMYWYRQDPGQGLRLIYYSQIVNDFQKGDIAEGYSVSREKKESFPLTVTSAQKNPTAFYLCASSLTGTGNYNEQFFGPGTRLTVL.

The V call is TRBV20-1, the J call TRBJ2-1; 7 bases are a match to TRBD1. V shed 7 bases and J 8 bases; nucleotides not matched to a gene: 8. Looked up from germline, CDR1 is DFQATT and CDR2 is SNEGSKA (reference sequence). The CDR3 contains 12 residues. The CDR3 spells CSGSGGVDEQFF. The CDR3 DNA follows: TGCAGTGGGTCAGGGGGAGTTGATGAGCAGTTCTTC.

This clonotype turned up a few times. The chain is built from TRBV20-1 and TRBJ1-1; no clear D. Per germline, CDR1 DFQATT and CDR2 SNEGSKA (reference sequence). With 6 bases removed from V and 1 base from J, the gap between germline ends came to 12 bases. This CDR3 comprises 13 residues. The CDR3 DNA reads TGCAGTGCCTTTGTCACCGCGAACACTGAAGCTTTCTTT. Protein product: CSAFVTANTEAFF.

This clonotype was counted between two and nine times. This chain uses TRBV5-6 with TRBJ1-5; maybe TRBD1 (6 bases). The CDR3 covers 15 residues. CDR1 is SGHDT and CDR2 is YYEEEE in the germline V gene. The V gene lost 0 bases and the J gene lost 4 bases, with 11 bases spanning the gap. CDR3 in amino acids: CASSLGGTTNQPQHF. DNA for the CDR3: TGTGCCAGCAGCTTGGGGGGGACAACAAATCAGCCCCAGCATTTT.

This clonotype came up a few times. The rearrangement joins TRBV15 to TRBJ2-7; 9 nucleotides line up with TRBD2. Germline trimming cut 5 bases from V and 4 bases from J; bases unmatched to any gene: 6. The germline V gene has CDR1 LNHNV and CDR2 YYDKDF (reference sequence). CDR3 size: 14 residues. CDR3 sequence (DNA): TGTGCCACCAGCGAGAGCGGGAGGACTTACGAGCAGTACTTC. This codes for CATSESGRTYEQYF. Based on the CDR3 plus reference TRBV15 and TRBJ2-7, the full variable domain is DAMVIQNPRYQVTQFGKPVTLSCSQTLNHNVMYWYQQKSSQAPKLLFHYYDKDFNNEADTPDNFQSRRPNTSFCFLDIRSPGLGDTAMYLCATSESGRTYEQYFGPGTRLTVT.

The chain joins TRBV13 to TRBJ2-7, with D possibly being TRBD1 (6 bases). V was pared by 0 bases and J by 6 bases, with 15 bases between. Germline V gene lookup returns CDR1 PRHDT and CDR2 FYEKMQ (reference sequence). The CDR3 spans 15 residues. The CDR3 is CASSLGLRGSSEQYF. In nucleotides, the CDR3 is TGTGCCAGCAGCTTAGGCCTCAGGGGAAGTAGCGAGCAGTACTTC.

This clonotype was seen only a few times. The J gene is TRBJ2-7, the V gene TRBV12-3 or TRBV12-4; 7 bases are shared with TRBD1. The CDR3 runs to 12 residues. V was clipped by 8 bases and J by 7 bases; unmatched bases: 8. The CDR3 sequence: CASGLSRGEQYF. The CDR3 nucleotides are TGTGCCAGCGGACTTTCCAGGGGGGAGCAGTACTTC.

In DNA form, the CDR3 reads TGTGCCAGCAGTTTATCGGGACTAGCGGGGATCGAGCAGTACTTC. This sequence encodes CASSLSGLAGIEQYF. The gene calls are TRBV27 and TRBJ2-7; 13 nucleotides align to TRBD2. The germline gives CDR1 MNHEY, CDR2 SMNVEV (reference sequence). This CDR3 contains 15 residues. Trimming removed 0 bases from V and 6 bases from J; junction bases left unmatched: 2.

This chain joins TRBV7-2 and TRBJ2-2, with D perhaps matching TRBD2 (6 bases). Germline V gene lookup returns CDR1 SGHTA and CDR2 FQGNSA. The ends were cut back, 4 bases at V and 6 bases at J, with 12 bases in the middle. This CDR3 comprises 14 residues. The CDR3 loop reads CASSSRDWSGELFF. Written as DNA, the CDR3 is TGTGCCAGCAGCTCCCGGGACTGGTCCGGGGAGCTGTTTTTT.

V and J are TRBV14 and TRBJ2-3; D is ambiguous. There are 13 residues in the CDR3. Looked up from germline, CDR1 is SGHDN and CDR2 is FVKESK. V lost 1 base and J 6 bases, leaving 8 bases between the germline ends. The DNA for the CDR3 is TGTGCCAGCAGCCAAGTGGACCGGGATACGCAGTATTTT. As protein: CASSQVDRDTQYF.

This clonotype was counted only a few times. J is TRBJ1-4 and V is TRBV7-2; no definite D call. The germline CDR1 and CDR2 sequences are SGHTA and FQGNSA. V lost 3 bases to trimming and J lost 0 bases, with 11 bases between them. The CDR3 consists of 16 residues. In DNA, the CDR3 is TGTGCCAGCAGCTTTTCGGGGATCGCAACTAATGAAAAACTGTTTTTT. It codes for CASSFSGIATNEKLFF. The complete variable domain, with remaining parts taken from reference TRBV7-2 and TRBJ1-4, reads GAGVSQSPSNKVTEKGKDVELRCDPISGHTALYWYRQSLGQGLEFLIYFQGNSAPDKSGLPSDRFSAERTGGSVSTLTIQRTQQEDSAVYLCASSFSGIATNEKLFFGSGTQLSVL.